This is a list of T cell receptor beta chains from one sample in a study of response to subunit inactivated influenza vaccine. MiXCR, run by TCRdb on the RT-PCR reads, gives a single entry per CDR3 protein. The sample has 500,000 to 550,000 distinct CDR3 sequences, approximately 7.3% seen once. Material: PBMCs from blood, obtained around 25 months after vaccination. These receptors came from a man aged 45 to 70 who received an inactivated influenza vaccine. Both conserved end residues are part of each CDR3. Each record gives: J gene, D gene, clone size, V gene, CDR3 DNA, CDR3 protein. D genes are given only for firm matches. For some rows the clone size is stated as once, few or many, or as a class when expanded; others skip it.

J: TRBJ2-1
D: .
size: .
V: TRBV5-1
DNA: TGCGCCAGCAGCTTTTACAGCACGGATTTGGTGGGCAATGAGCAGTTCTTC
CDR3: CASSFYSTDLVGNEQFF

J: TRBJ2-1
D: TRBD2
size: few
V: TRBV27
DNA: TGTGCCAGCAGTTTGCTAGCGGGAGGGCCGATCAATGAGCAGTTCTTC
CDR3: CASSLLAGGPINEQFF

J: TRBJ1-6
D: .
size: .
V: TRBV12-3/TRBV12-4
DNA: TGTGCCAGCAGTTTATGGGGGGGGTCCTATAATTCACCCCTCCACTTT
CDR3: CASSLWGGSYNSPLHF

J: TRBJ2-1
D: TRBD1
size: many
V: TRBV5-8
DNA: TGTGCCAGCTATGGACAGGACGCGTTCAATGAGCAGTTCTTC
CDR3: CASYGQDAFNEQFF

J: TRBJ2-3
D: .
size: .
V: TRBV6-5
DNA: TGTGCCAGCAGTTATCCGGCGGGGACAGATACGCAGTATTTT
CDR3: CASSYPAGTDTQYF

J: TRBJ2-1
D: .
size: .
V: TRBV21-1
DNA: TGTGCCAGCAGCAAAATTCGTACTAGGTGGATAAATGAGCAGTTCTTC
CDR3: CASSKIRTRWINEQFF

J: TRBJ2-7
D: .
size: .
V: TRBV20-1
DNA: TGCAGTGCTAGGGCTTTGCAAGTCGTAACCTACGAGCAGTACTTC
CDR3: CSARALQVVTYEQYF

J: TRBJ1-5
D: TRBD1
size: .
V: TRBV29-1
DNA: TGCAGCGTCCGACAGGGGGAGGCTCAGCCCCAGCATTTT
CDR3: CSVRQGEAQPQHF

J: TRBJ2-5
D: TRBD1
size: many
V: TRBV20-1
DNA: TGCAGTGCTCTCCCGGACAGGACGACAGAGACCCAGTACTTC
CDR3: CSALPDRTTETQYF

J: TRBJ2-7
D: TRBD2
size: .
V: TRBV11-2
DNA: TGTGCCAGCAGCGCAAACATCGGGACTAGCGGTGGCGAGCAGTACTTC
CDR3: CASSANIGTSGGEQYF

J: TRBJ2-3
D: .
size: many
V: TRBV29-1
DNA: TGCAGCGTTGCCGGACACACAGATACGCAGTATTTT
CDR3: CSVAGHTDTQYF

J: TRBJ2-3
D: .
size: .
V: TRBV5-1
DNA: TGCGCCAGCAGCTTCCCGCAGAACACAGATACGCAGTATTTT
CDR3: CASSFPQNTDTQYF

J: TRBJ1-2
D: .
size: .
V: TRBV6-5
DNA: TGTGCCAGCAGTTTCCTGCGACCATTTAATGGCTACACCTTC
CDR3: CASSFLRPFNGYTF

J: TRBJ2-3
D: TRBD1
size: .
V: TRBV20-1
DNA: TGCAGTGCAACGTCGGGACAGCGCACAGATACGCAGTATTTT
CDR3: CSATSGQRTDTQYF

J: TRBJ2-1
D: .
size: .
V: TRBV4-3
DNA: TGCGCCAGCAGCCAGCTCGACAGCAACAATGAGCAGTTCTTC
CDR3: CASSQLDSNNEQFF

J: TRBJ2-7
D: .
size: .
V: TRBV7-9
DNA: TGTGCCAGCAGCTCATGGGACAACTCCTACGAGCAGTACTTC
CDR3: CASSSWDNSYEQYF

J: TRBJ2-7
D: .
size: few
V: TRBV6-1
DNA: TGTGCCAGCAGTGAGGCCGGGACATGGGGTGTTTACGAGCAGTACTTC
CDR3: CASSEAGTWGVYEQYF

J: TRBJ2-5
D: TRBD2
size: few
V: TRBV20-1
DNA: TGCAGTGCTTCCGGGACTAGCGGGGGCACAGAGACCCAGTACTTC
CDR3: CSASGTSGGTETQYF

J: TRBJ2-7
D: .
size: many
V: TRBV6-5
DNA: TGTGCCAGCAGTTTCAGTGGGGAGCAGTACTTC
CDR3: CASSFSGEQYF

J: TRBJ2-1
D: .
size: few
V: TRBV4-3
DNA: TGCGCCAGCAGCCCGTTAGGATCGAGCTCCTACAATGAGCAGTTCTTC
CDR3: CASSPLGSSSYNEQFF

J: TRBJ2-7
D: TRBD2
size: .
V: TRBV27
DNA: TGTGCCAGCAGCACCCGACTAGCGGGAGACTCCGAGCAGTACTTC
CDR3: CASSTRLAGDSEQYF

J: TRBJ1-3
D: .
size: .
V: TRBV12-3/TRBV12-4
DNA: TGTGCCAGCAGTTTCGACTCTGGAAACACCATATATTTT
CDR3: CASSFDSGNTIYF

J: TRBJ1-6
D: TRBD1
size: .
V: TRBV12-3/TRBV12-4
DNA: TGTGCCAGCAGTTTGCGGACAGGGGGTTATTCACCCCTCCACTTT
CDR3: CASSLRTGGYSPLHF

J: TRBJ2-1
D: .
size: many
V: TRBV5-1
DNA: TGCGCCAGCAGGTCCCCGTCTGGACAGATAAACAATGAGCAGTTCTTC
CDR3: CASRSPSGQINNEQFF

J: TRBJ1-1
D: .
size: .
V: TRBV4-3
DNA: TGCGCCAGCAGCCAAGATCCGCCTGCGGGGTCTGCTTTCTTT
CDR3: CASSQDPPAGSAFF

J: TRBJ1-1
D: TRBD1
size: few
V: TRBV6-5
DNA: TGTGCCAGCAGTTTCGACTCCGGGACAGGGGTTTACGCTGAAGCTTTCTTT
CDR3: CASSFDSGTGVYAEAFF

J: TRBJ2-1
D: TRBD2
size: few
V: TRBV6-1
DNA: TGTGCCAGCACCCACTCCGGATCAGGGCTAGCGGGCGATGAGCAGTTCTTC
CDR3: CASTHSGSGLAGDEQFF

J: TRBJ1-1
D: .
size: .
V: TRBV5-5
DNA: TGTGCCAGCAGCTTGGAGGCATCGAACACTGAAGCTTTCTTT
CDR3: CASSLEASNTEAFF

J: TRBJ2-1
D: TRBD2
size: .
V: TRBV20-1
DNA: TGCAGTGCTGGGCGAGTGGCGGGGGGGCTCGATGAGCAGTTCTTC
CDR3: CSAGRVAGGLDEQFF

J: TRBJ1-5
D: .
size: few
V: TRBV6-1
DNA: TGTGCCAGCCGAACGCTCCGGGGCAGCTTCGTTCATAGCAATCACCCCCAGCATTTT
CDR3: CASRTLRGSFVHSNHPQHF

J: TRBJ2-2
D: .
size: many
V: TRBV7-2
DNA: TGTGCCAGCAGCCCCGCGGACATTTCCCACGGGGAGCTGTTTTTT
CDR3: CASSPADISHGELFF

J: TRBJ2-7
D: .
size: .
V: TRBV10-1
DNA: TGCGCCAGCGGGGCGGATGGGTCGAAGAGCAACTACGAGCAGTACTTC
CDR3: CASGADGSKSNYEQYF

J: TRBJ1-5
D: .
size: many
V: TRBV6-2/TRBV6-3
DNA: TGTGCCAGCGCTGAGGTGTATCAGCCCCAGCATTTT
CDR3: CASAEVYQPQHF

J: TRBJ2-3
D: .
size: .
V: TRBV28
DNA: TGTGCCAGCATCCCAATTAGGGGAAGCACAGATACGCAGTATTTT
CDR3: CASIPIRGSTDTQYF

J: TRBJ1-1
D: .
size: few
V: TRBV18
DNA: TGTGCCAGCTCACCAGTACTGCCGAACACTGAAGCTTTCTTT
CDR3: CASSPVLPNTEAFF

J: TRBJ1-6
D: TRBD1
size: few
V: TRBV2
DNA: TGTGCCAGCAGTCAACAGGGGTCCTATAATTCACTCCTCCACTTT
CDR3: CASSQQGSYNSLLHF

J: TRBJ2-7
D: .
size: .
V: TRBV6-2/TRBV6-3
DNA: TGTGCCAGCAGTTACTCAGCGCGCCCCCTCGAGCAGTACTTC
CDR3: CASSYSARPLEQYF

J: TRBJ1-1
D: TRBD1
size: many
V: TRBV27
DNA: TGTGCCAGCAGGGAGCAACAGGGGGGGGGCACTGAAGCTTTCTTT
CDR3: CASREQQGGGTEAFF